This TCR beta chain was obtained from a study of blood T cells in healthy people across ages. Study observations and caveats: Diversity of TCR beta per million T cells declined in a roughly linear way with age.

Remarks on this clonotype: Its antigen is not identified. One end of the junction is discordant with germline, which a read error may explain.

Then a second PCR, running roughly 7 to 12 cycles, was carried out with a sample-barcoded 5' primer and a J-beta primer mix. TCRdb analysed the 5' RACE reads with MiXCR anew, one entry per CDR3 protein. The table shows 800,000 to 950,000 distinct CDR3 sequences, with 48% occurring only once. Germline values: CDR1 LGHDT, CDR2 YNNKEL (reference sequence). The CDR3 has 15 amino acids. The clonotype originates from a man under 40 in good health. This rearrangement joins TRBV3-1 to TRBJ2-7; D tentatively fits TRBD1 or TRBD2 (5 bases each). Material: blood. The chain's CDR3 is CTSSQAAGSDYEQYF. The CDR3 DNA is TGTACCAGCAGCCAAGCGGCAGGGAGCGACTACGAGCAGTACTTC.